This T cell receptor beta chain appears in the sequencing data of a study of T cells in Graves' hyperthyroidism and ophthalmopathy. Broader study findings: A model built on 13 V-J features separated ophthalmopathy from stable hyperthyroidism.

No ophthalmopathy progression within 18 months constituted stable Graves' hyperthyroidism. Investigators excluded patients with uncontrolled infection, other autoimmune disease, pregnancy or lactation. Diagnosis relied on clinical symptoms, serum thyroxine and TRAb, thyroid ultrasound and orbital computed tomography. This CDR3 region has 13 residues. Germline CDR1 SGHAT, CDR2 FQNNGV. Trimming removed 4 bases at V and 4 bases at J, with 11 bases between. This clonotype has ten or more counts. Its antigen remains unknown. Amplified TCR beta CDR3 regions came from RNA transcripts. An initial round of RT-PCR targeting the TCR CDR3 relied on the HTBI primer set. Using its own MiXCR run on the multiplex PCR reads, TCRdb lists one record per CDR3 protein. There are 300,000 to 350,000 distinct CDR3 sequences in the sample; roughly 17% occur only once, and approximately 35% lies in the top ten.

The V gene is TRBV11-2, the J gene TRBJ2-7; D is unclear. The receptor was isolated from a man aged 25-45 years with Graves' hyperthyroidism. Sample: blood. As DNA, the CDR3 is TGTGCCAGCAGCTCCCAGACGGATTACGAGCAGTACTTC. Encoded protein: CASSSQTDYEQYF.